The 22 T cell receptor beta chains in this list originate from one sample, sequenced in a study of cytomegalovirus exposure and HLA in healthy donors. PCR was performed using 60 Vbeta and 13 Jbeta primers. Data came from immunoSEQ multiplex PCR; TCRdb stores just in-frame clones and leaves some out. Of some 140,000 clones in the sample, around 80% were seen once. Input material: PBMCs. These receptors were obtained from a woman between 45 and 60 years old in good health and CMV-seropositive.

This clone showed up just a few times. The rearrangement joins TRBV29-1 to TRBJ1-4, with 10 positions matching TRBD1. Germline CDR1 reads SQVTM; CDR2 reads ANQGSEA. This CDR3 is 13 amino acids long. J gave up 8 bases and V 5 bases, and 5 bases lay outside the gene matches. The CDR3 loop is CSVLTGGEEKLFF. For the CDR3, the DNA is TGCAGCGTTCTGACAGGGGGCGAGGAAAAACTGTTTTTT.

This chain connects TRBV28 to TRBJ1-5, with TRBD1 matching 8 bases. Trimming at V came to 4 bases and at J to 4 bases, leaving 9 bases not matched to a gene. Germline loops: CDR1 MDHEN, CDR2 SYDVKM. This CDR3 is built from 16 residues. This CDR3 reads CASSSGQGGWNQPQHF. In nucleotides, the CDR3 is TGTGCCAGCAGTTCAGGACAGGGAGGGTGGAATCAGCCCCAGCATTTT.

The chain carries TRBV30 and TRBJ2-7; 15 nucleotides line up with TRBD2. The junction had 8 bases not matched to a gene; V was cut back by 3 bases and J by 11 bases. The CDR3 has 14 amino acids. The germline V gene has CDR1 GTSNPN and CDR2 SVGIG (reference sequence). For the CDR3, the DNA is TGTGCCTGGAGCGAGGGACTAGCGGGGGGAAAGGAGTACTTC. Its translation is CAWSEGLAGGKEYF.

V is TRBV9 and J is TRBJ1-4; 10 positions agree with TRBD1. The CDR3 runs 18 residues. V dropped 3 bases and J dropped 0; count of bases not matched to a gene: 8. Germline-derived CDR1 and CDR2 are SGDLS and YYNGEE. Here the CDR3 DNA reads TGTGCCAGCAGCGAAGGACCGGGACAGGGGACAACTAATGAAAAACTGTTTTTT. Translated: CASSEGPGQGTTNEKLFF.

This chain uses TRBV5-1 with TRBJ1-1; 7 bases are a match to TRBD1. With 4 bases clipped from V and 0 bases from J, the junction kept 3 bases outside the gene matches. CDR3 length: 14 residues. Germline CDR1 is SGHRS and CDR2 is YFSETQ. The CDR3 loop is CASSQTGVNTEAFF. The CDR3 DNA follows: TGCGCCAGCAGCCAAACAGGGGTGAACACTGAAGCTTTCTTT.

The sample holds a few counts of this clone. V and J are TRBV2 and TRBJ2-3, with 7 bases that match TRBD2. Germline V gene data show CDR1 as SNHLY and CDR2 as FYNNEI. The ends lost 5 bases at V and 5 bases at J; junction bases unmatched: 7. The CDR3 loop spans 14 amino acids. The CDR3 spells CASSLGGGRDTQYF. For the CDR3, the DNA is TGTGCCAGCAGTCTGGGGGGAGGGAGAGATACGCAGTATTTT.

The rearrangement links TRBV7-8 to TRBJ2-3; 7 positions agree with TRBD1. There are 13 residues in the CDR3. Germline V gene lookup returns CDR1 SGHVS and CDR2 FQNEAQ. The trim removed 11 bases at V and 3 bases at J, leaving 8 bases unmatched. In DNA, the CDR3 is TGTGCCTGTCAGGCAGGGGGAACAGATACGCAGTATTTT. It is translated as CACQAGGTDTQYF. The variable domain in full, with the rest retrieved from reference TRBV7-8 and TRBJ2-3, is GAGVSQSPRYKVAKRGQDVALRCDPISGHVSLFWYQQALGQGPEFLTYFQNEAQLDKSGLPSDRFFAERPEGSVSTLKIQRTQQEDSAVYLCACQAGGTDTQYFGPGTRLTVL.

The chain is built from TRBV6-5 and TRBJ1-2; TRBD1 matches 7 bases. Germline CDR1 MNHEY, CDR2 SVGAGI. The CDR3 spans 15 residues. V was clipped by 4 bases and J by 4 bases; unmatched bases: 9. The CDR3 sequence is CASSSTGLGGYGYTF. Written as DNA, the CDR3 is TGTGCCAGCAGTTCGACAGGGCTGGGTGGCTATGGCTACACCTTC.

The J gene is TRBJ1-2, the V gene TRBV14; tentative D call: TRBD1 (5 bases). The CDR3 loop spans 13 amino acids. V was clipped by 1 base and J by 6 bases, with 9 bases between them. Germline CDR1 and CDR2: SGHDN and FVKESK. CDR3 nucleotides: TGTGCCAGCAGCCAAGCAGGGCTCCATGGCTACACCTTC. Its protein is CASSQAGLHGYTF. The variable domain in full, with the rest retrieved from reference TRBV14 and TRBJ1-2, is EAGVTQFPSHSVIEKGQTVTLRCDPISGHDNLYWYRRVMGKEIKFLLHFVKESKQDESGMPNNRFLAERTGGTYSTLKVQPAELEDSGVYFCASSQAGLHGYTFGSGTRLTVV.

This clone was counted a few times. V is TRBV2 and J is TRBJ1-1, with 12 bases lining up with TRBD1. Unmatched junction bases numbered 15, after V lost 6 bases and J lost 4 bases. CDR1 is SNHLY and CDR2 is FYNNEI in the germline V gene. The CDR3 consists of 18 residues. The CDR3 is CASRTGTGGARGGTEAFF. Written as DNA, the CDR3 is TGTGCCAGCAGAACCGGGACAGGGGGCGCTCGGGGTGGCACTGAAGCTTTCTTT. Variable domain in full (rest from reference TRBV2 and TRBJ1-1): EPEVTQTPSHQVTQMGQEVILRCVPISNHLYFYWYRQILGQKVEFLVSFYNNEISEKSEIFDDQFSVERPDGSNFTLKIRSTKLEDSAMYFCASRTGTGGARGGTEAFFGQGTRLTVV.

The V and J genes are TRBV29-1 and TRBJ2-2, with 12 bases fitting TRBD1. The germline gives CDR1 SQVTM, CDR2 ANQGSEA. The ends lost 7 bases at V and 4 bases at J; junction bases unmatched: 13. CDR3 length: 17 amino acids. The CDR3 reads CSAQGGQGAWSTGELFF. The CDR3 DNA reads TGCAGCGCCCAAGGGGGACAGGGGGCTTGGAGCACCGGGGAGCTGTTTTTT.

The chain has TRBV6-5 and TRBJ2-3, with D possibly being TRBD2 (6 bases). There are 15 residues in the CDR3. Trimming cost V 5 bases and J 0 bases, with 12 bases left between them. Germline-derived CDR1 and CDR2 are MNHEY and SVGAGI. The CDR3 loop reads CASSGGTFSTDTQYF. The CDR3, as DNA: TGTGCCAGCAGTGGGGGGACTTTCAGCACAGATACGCAGTATTTT.

CDR3 region: CASFRMGGQGLQETQYF. In DNA, the CDR3 is TGTGCCAGCTTTCGAATGGGGGGACAGGGCCTCCAAGAGACCCAGTACTTC. The V and J genes are TRBV2 and TRBJ2-5; 9 bases fit TRBD1. Germline V gene lookup returns CDR1 SNHLY and CDR2 FYNNEI. The CDR3 is made up of 17 amino acids. V lost 8 bases and J lost 1; bases outside the gene matches: 14.

The rearrangement uses TRBV5-1 and TRBJ2-7; TRBD2 aligns across 8 bases. The CDR3 spans 16 residues. V shed 4 bases, J shed 7 bases, and the junction held 16 bases outside the gene matches. Germline V lookup: CDR1 SGHRS, CDR2 YFSETQ. The CDR3 nucleotides read TGCGCCAGCAGCCTTGCAACCGGGGGGGCCTCGGGGGAGCAGTACTTC. Encoded protein: CASSLATGGASGEQYF.

The rearrangement joins TRBV5-4 to TRBJ2-6, with D perhaps matching TRBD1 (6 bases). Germline V lookup: CDR1 SGHNT, CDR2 YYREEE (reference sequence). V was clipped by 4 bases and J by 0 bases, with 11 bases between them. CDR3 length: 16 residues. In DNA form, the CDR3 reads TGTGCCAGCAGCCAGGGGCCTTCCTCTGGGGCCAACGTCCTGACTTTC. Its translation: CASSQGPSSGANVLTF. The full variable domain, completed using reference TRBV5-4 and TRBJ2-6, is ETGVTQSPTHLIKTRGQQVTLRCSSQSGHNTVSWYQQALGQGPQFIFQYYREEENGRGNFPPRFSGLQFPNYSSELNVNALELDDSALYLCASSQGPSSGANVLTFGAGSRLTVL.

V usage is TRBV19 and J usage is TRBJ1-2, with D maybe TRBD1 (5 bases). CDR3 length equals 14 residues. Germline lookup yields CDR1 LNHDA and CDR2 SQIVND (reference sequence). Trimming shortened V by 2 bases and J by 2 bases, and 9 bases separated the two germline ends. Here the CDR3 DNA reads TGTGCCAGTAGTATAATGGGGCAGAACTATGGCTACACCTTC. Protein product: CASSIMGQNYGYTF.

This clone came up a few times. This chain joins TRBV14 and TRBJ2-3; D unclear. The CDR3 has 14 amino acids. Germline V gene sequence: CDR1 SGHDN, CDR2 FVKESK. Trimming removed 4 bases at V and 0 bases at J, with 8 bases between. Here the CDR3 DNA reads TGTGCCAGCAGCCGACTGCCTAGCACAGATACGCAGTATTTT. It yields the protein CASSRLPSTDTQYF.

V gene TRBV28 combines with J gene TRBJ2-7; D not resolved. V gave up 8 bases and J gave up 3 bases, with 17 bases separating them. Germline V gene data show CDR1 as MDHEN and CDR2 as SYDVKM. This CDR3 region has 14 residues. The CDR3 nucleotides are TGTGCCAGCTGGAGCCGGGTTGAACACTACGAGCAGTACTTC. It codes for CASWSRVEHYEQYF.

The chain combines TRBV5-4 with TRBJ1-2; D remains unclear. There are 15 residues in the CDR3. V gave up 4 bases and J gave up 7 bases, with 20 bases separating them. Looked up from germline, CDR1 is SGHNT and CDR2 is YYREEE (reference sequence). The CDR3 region is CASSPPQREESGYTF. The CDR3 nucleotides are TGTGCCAGCAGCCCGCCCCAAAGGGAGGAGAGTGGCTACACCTTC. Full variable domain (missing parts from reference TRBV5-4 and TRBJ1-2): ETGVTQSPTHLIKTRGQQVTLRCSSQSGHNTVSWYQQALGQGPQFIFQYYREEENGRGNFPPRFSGLQFPNYSSELNVNALELDDSALYLCASSPPQREESGYTFGSGTRLTVV.

The V call is TRBV7-8, the J call TRBJ2-3; D remains unclear. Deletions cut 5 bases from V and 4 bases from J, with 25 bases between. The CDR3 is made up of 18 amino acids. Germline V gene sequence: CDR1 SGHVS, CDR2 FQNEAQ. CDR3 sequence: CASSPPDGESQLADTQYF. DNA of the CDR3: TGTGCCAGCAGCCCTCCCGACGGAGAAAGTCAATTGGCAGATACGCAGTATTTT.

This chain joins TRBV30 and TRBJ2-5, with 7 nucleotides matching TRBD2. J lost 4 bases, V lost 6 bases, and 11 bases had no gene match. The CDR3 runs to 14 residues. Germline CDR1 GTSNPN, CDR2 SVGIG (reference sequence). The CDR3 DNA reads TGTGCCTGTACACTGTTAGCGGGCACAGAGACCCAGTACTTC. It encodes CACTLLAGTETQYF.

The chain links TRBV6-5 to TRBJ2-5; the D gene is possibly TRBD2 (5 bases). This CDR3 contains 14 residues. The V end was cut by 2 bases, the J end by 6 bases, with 13 bases between. Germline V gives CDR1 MNHEY, CDR2 SVGAGI. CDR3 DNA: TGTGCCAGCAGTTACGAGGGCCCCCCCCAGACCCAGTACTTC. Protein sequence: CASSYEGPPQTQYF.